The source of this TCR beta chain is a study of response to subunit inactivated influenza vaccine. Points from the study as a whole: After each seasonal influenza vaccination, few new T cells are recruited, the authors suggested.

This clonotype occurred a few times. What it binds is not known. MiXCR, applied by TCRdb to the RT-PCR reads, yields one record per CDR3 protein. The table records about 500,000 distinct CDR3 sequences, 15% to 20% of them present only once. This CDR3 spans 14 amino acids. The V gene's germline CDR1 is LGHNA and CDR2 YSLEER. After removal of 3 bases from V and 8 bases from J, the junction contained 7 bases not matched to a gene. The material was CD4+ T cells sorted from PBMCs, obtained roughly 24 months after vaccination. This clonotype was obtained from a man between 50 and 75 years old who received an inactivated influenza vaccine. This sequence joins TRBV4-3 and TRBJ2-1, with 7 bases aligning to TRBD1. As DNA, the CDR3 is TGCGCCAGCAGCCACGGACAGGCAAGGCATGAGCAGTTCTTC. Translated, it gives CASSHGQARHEQFF.